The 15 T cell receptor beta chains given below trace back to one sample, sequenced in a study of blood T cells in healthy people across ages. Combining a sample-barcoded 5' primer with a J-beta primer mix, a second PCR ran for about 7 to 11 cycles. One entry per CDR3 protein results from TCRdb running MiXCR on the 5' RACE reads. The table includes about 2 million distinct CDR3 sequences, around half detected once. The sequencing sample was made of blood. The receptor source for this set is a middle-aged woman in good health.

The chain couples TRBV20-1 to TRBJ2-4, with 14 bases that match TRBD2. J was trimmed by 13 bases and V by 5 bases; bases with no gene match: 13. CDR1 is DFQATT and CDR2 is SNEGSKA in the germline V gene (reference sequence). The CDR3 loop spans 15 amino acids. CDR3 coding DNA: TGCAGTGCTTGCCGTGGGACTAGCGGGGGTAATGAGCAGTACTTC. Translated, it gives CSACRGTSGGNEQYF.

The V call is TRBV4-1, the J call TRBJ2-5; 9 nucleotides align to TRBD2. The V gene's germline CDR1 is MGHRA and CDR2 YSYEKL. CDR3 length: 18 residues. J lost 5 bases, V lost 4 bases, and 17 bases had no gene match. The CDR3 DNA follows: TGCGCCAGCAGCCCGGCCCAACTAGCGGGTGGCTGGTGGGAGACCCAGTACTTC. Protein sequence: CASSPAQLAGGWWETQYF.

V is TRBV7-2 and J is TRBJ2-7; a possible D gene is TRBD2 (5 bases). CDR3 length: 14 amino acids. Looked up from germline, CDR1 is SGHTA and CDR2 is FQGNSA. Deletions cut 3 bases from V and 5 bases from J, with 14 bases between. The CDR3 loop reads CASSFQRQIDEQYF. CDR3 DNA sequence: TGTGCCAGCAGCTTTCAGCGGCAGATTGACGAGCAGTACTTC.

The CDR3 sequence: CASSQGTAYQETQYF. The CDR3 DNA sequence: TGTGCCAGCAGCCAAGGGACAGCTTACCAAGAGACCCAGTACTTC. The rearrangement joins TRBV13 to TRBJ2-5; 7 bases are shared with TRBD1. CDR3 size: 15 residues. V lost 5 bases and J lost 0; bases outside the gene matches: 6. CDR1 is PRHDT, CDR2 FYEKMQ, per germline (reference sequence). Drawing the rest from reference TRBV13 and TRBJ2-5, the complete variable domain is AAGVIQSPRHLIKEKRETATLKCYPIPRHDTVYWYQQGPGQDPQFLISFYEKMQSDKGSIPDRFSAQQFSDYHSELNMSSLELGDSALYFCASSQGTAYQETQYFGPGTRLLVL.

The CDR3 protein is CASRFGSYNSPLHF. The CDR3 DNA is TGTGCCAGCAGATTCGGGTCCTATAATTCACCCCTCCACTTT. The rearrangement joins TRBV2 to TRBJ1-6; D gene uncertain. V lost 6 bases, J lost 1 base, and 7 bases lay in between. Germline V gene sequence: CDR1 SNHLY, CDR2 FYNNEI. The CDR3 has 14 residues.

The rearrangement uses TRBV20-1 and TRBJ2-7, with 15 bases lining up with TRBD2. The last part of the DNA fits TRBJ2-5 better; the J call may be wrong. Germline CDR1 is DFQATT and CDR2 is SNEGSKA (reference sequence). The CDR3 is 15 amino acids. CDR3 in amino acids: CSAGTSGGPRETQYF. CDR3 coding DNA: TGCAGTGCCGGGACTAGCGGGGGGCCCCGGGAGACCCAGTACTTC.

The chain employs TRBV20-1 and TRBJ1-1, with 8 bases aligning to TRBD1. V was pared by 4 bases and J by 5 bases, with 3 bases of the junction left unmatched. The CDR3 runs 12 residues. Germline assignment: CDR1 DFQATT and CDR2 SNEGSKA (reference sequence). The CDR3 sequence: CSANRGTTEAFF. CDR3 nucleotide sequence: TGCAGTGCTAACAGGGGGACGACTGAAGCTTTCTTT.

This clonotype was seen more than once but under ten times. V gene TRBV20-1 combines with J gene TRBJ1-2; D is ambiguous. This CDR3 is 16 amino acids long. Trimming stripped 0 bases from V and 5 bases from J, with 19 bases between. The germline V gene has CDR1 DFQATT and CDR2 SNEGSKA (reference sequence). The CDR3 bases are TGCAGTGCTAGAGAGGGTGGAATTTTCGAGGCTTATGGCTACACCTTC. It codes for CSAREGGIFEAYGYTF.

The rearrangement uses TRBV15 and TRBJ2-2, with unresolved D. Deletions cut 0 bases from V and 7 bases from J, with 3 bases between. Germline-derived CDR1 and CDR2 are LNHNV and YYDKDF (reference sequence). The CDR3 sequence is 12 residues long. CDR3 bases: TGTGCCACCAGCAGAGATCTCGGGGAGCTGTTTTTT. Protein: CATSRDLGELFF.

Here the CDR3 DNA reads TGTGCCAGCAGTTACTACGAGAGGAACCGACTAGCGGGGAAGGGGAATGAGCAGTTCTTC. Amino acids: CASSYYERNRLAGKGNEQFF. The chain combines TRBV6-2 or TRBV6-3 with TRBJ2-1; 11 nucleotides line up with TRBD2. Germline lookup yields CDR1 MNHEY and CDR2 SVGEGT. The CDR3 spans 20 residues. Unmatched junction bases numbered 18, after V lost 1 base and J lost 7 bases.

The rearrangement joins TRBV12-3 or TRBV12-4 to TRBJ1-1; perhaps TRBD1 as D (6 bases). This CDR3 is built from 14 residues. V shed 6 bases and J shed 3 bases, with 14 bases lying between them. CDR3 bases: TGTGCCAGCAGCCCGACAGGAGGGTACACTGAAGCTTTCTTT. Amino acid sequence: CASSPTGGYTEAFF.

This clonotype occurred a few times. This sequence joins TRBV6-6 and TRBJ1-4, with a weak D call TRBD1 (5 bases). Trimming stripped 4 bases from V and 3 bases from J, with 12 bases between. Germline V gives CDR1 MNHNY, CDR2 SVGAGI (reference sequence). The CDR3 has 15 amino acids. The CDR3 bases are TGTGCCAGCAGTTGGCAGGGAGGTGCTAATGAAAAACTGTTTTTT. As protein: CASSWQGGANEKLFF.

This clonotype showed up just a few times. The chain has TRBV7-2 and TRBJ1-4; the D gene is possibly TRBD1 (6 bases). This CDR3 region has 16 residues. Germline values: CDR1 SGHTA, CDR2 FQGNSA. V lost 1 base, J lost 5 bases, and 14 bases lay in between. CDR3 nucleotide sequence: TGTGCCAGCAGCTTAGTGGGGGGGGCGAAAAATGAAAAACTGTTTTTT. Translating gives CASSLVGGAKNEKLFF.

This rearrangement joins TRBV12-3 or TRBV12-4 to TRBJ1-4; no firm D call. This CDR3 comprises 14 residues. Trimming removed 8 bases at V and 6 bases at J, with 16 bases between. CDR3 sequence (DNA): TGTGCCAGCGGGCCGGTGGGGTTGGATGAAAAACTGTTTTTT. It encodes CASGPVGLDEKLFF.

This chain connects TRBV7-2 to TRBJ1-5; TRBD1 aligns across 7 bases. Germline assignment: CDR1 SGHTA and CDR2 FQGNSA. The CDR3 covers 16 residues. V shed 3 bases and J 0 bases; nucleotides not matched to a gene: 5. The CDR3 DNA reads TGTGCCAGCAGCTTGTGGGGACAGCTTAGCAATCAGCCCCAGCATTTT. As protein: CASSLWGQLSNQPQHF.